This T cell receptor (beta chain) was sequenced for a study of cytomegalovirus exposure and HLA in healthy donors. Overall study context: From 170 million or so T cells, an earlier analysis saw 110 million or so unique TCR beta sequences. Clustering assigned 70% to 90% of the approximately 400 genotyped donors to the Caucasian-associated ancestry cluster.

In the PCR, 60 Vbeta and 13 Jbeta primers were used. The assay was immunoSEQ multiplex PCR, and TCRdb's table has in-frame clones only and misses some. The table lists 60,000 to 70,000 clones. This CDR3 has 15 residues. V lost 0 bases, J lost 9 bases, and 17 bases lay in between. The germline V gene has CDR1 LGHNT and CDR2 FRNRAP. The TCR comes from a boy aged 5-17 years in good health and CMV-seronegative. The V and J genes are TRBV12-5 and TRBJ2-5, with a weak D call TRBD1 (5 bases). Sequenced input: PBMCs. The CDR3 DNA is TGTGCTAGTGGTTTGGTACTTAGGGGCTTCTCGGCCCAGTACTTC. Its translation is CASGLVLRGFSAQYF.